What follows are 22 T cell receptor beta chains derived from one specimen sequenced in a study of immune heterogeneity within non-small cell lung tumors. With around 600 ng used per sample, the template was genomic DNA from bulk tumor. Several biopsies were spaced far apart within each primary tumor and obtained as surgery took place. Before undergoing curative surgery, patients had newly diagnosed non-small cell lung cancer that was untreated. CDR3 of TCR beta was amplified by multiplex PCR that used 32 V and 13 J primers. One entry per CDR3 protein, called by TCRdb with MiXCR from the multiplex PCR reads. The sample has 20,000 to 25,000 distinct CDR3 sequences; around 27% are singletons. Specimen: lung tumor tissue. The receptors shown here come from a man aged 35 to 55 with non-small cell lung cancer.

The chain has TRBV6-2 or TRBV6-3 and TRBJ2-6, with D possibly being TRBD1 (6 bases). V was cut by 7 bases and J by 4 bases, with 14 bases left in between. Germline CDR1 is MNHEY and CDR2 is SVGEGT. The CDR3 has 15 amino acids. CDR3 DNA sequence: TGTGCCAGCAAAATTCAGGGGCCCGGGGCCAACGTCCTGACTTTC. It is translated as CASKIQGPGANVLTF.

The chain uses TRBV20-1 and TRBJ1-1; unclear D gene. Trimming removed 2 bases from V and 1 base from J, with 11 bases in between. This CDR3 region has 14 residues. From germline, CDR1 is DFQATT and CDR2 SNEGSKA (reference sequence). Here the CDR3 reads CSARQRVENTEAFF. DNA of the CDR3: TGCAGTGCTAGACAACGGGTTGAGAACACTGAAGCTTTCTTT.

This clonotype was seen a single time. Sequence at one end of the junction differs from germline and may be a read error. The chain uses TRBV15 and TRBJ1-1; 8 nucleotides align to TRBD1. Germline V CDR1 and CDR2: LNHNV, YYDKDF (reference sequence). This CDR3 has 16 residues. This CDR3 reads CATSLELTGAYTEPFF. CDR3 DNA sequence: TGTGCCACCAGCTTGGAACTGACAGGGGCTTACACTGAACCTTTCTTT. The whole variable domain, remainder taken from reference TRBV15 and TRBJ1-1, is DAMVIQNPRYQVTQFGKPVTLSCSQTLNHNVMYWYQQKSSQAPKLLFHYYDKDFNNEADTPDNFQSRRPNTSFCFLDIRSPGLGDTAMYLCATSLELTGAYTEPFFGQGTRLTVV.

At least ten counts were recorded for this clonotype. This rearrangement joins TRBV12-3 or TRBV12-4 to TRBJ2-1, with 11 bases fitting TRBD2. The CDR3 is 16 amino acids. Trimming at V came to 3 bases and at J to 9 bases, leaving 10 bases not matched to a gene. Here the CDR3 DNA reads TGTGCCAGCAGTTTTGTTGGGCTAGCGGGAGGAGTTGAGCAGTTCTTC. Amino acids: CASSFVGLAGGVEQFF.

This clonotype was counted only a few times. The rearrangement links TRBV11-3 to TRBJ2-3; D is ambiguous. This CDR3 is built from 14 residues. Looked up from germline, CDR1 is SGHNT and CDR2 is YENEEA. Deletions cut 3 bases from V and 2 bases from J, with 9 bases between. This CDR3 reads CASSFSGSTDTQYF. The CDR3 DNA reads as TGTGCCAGCAGCTTCTCCGGGTCCACAGATACGCAGTATTTT.

This clonotype was seen many times. The chain carries TRBV6-1 and TRBJ2-7; no firm D call. Germline CDR1 and CDR2: MNHNS and SASEGT. This CDR3 is 13 amino acids long. The germline V and J ends were trimmed by 5 bases and 0 bases, with 8 bases remaining between them. CDR3 bases: TGTGCCAGCAGTCAGTGGGGCTCCTACGAGCAGTACTTC. Residues: CASSQWGSYEQYF.

This clonotype was observed a few times. The V gene is TRBV11-1, the J gene TRBJ2-3, with no clear D. The CDR3 is 14 residues long. Trimming left V 0 bases short and J 0 bases short, with 4 bases between. Germline values: CDR1 SGHAT, CDR2 FQDESV (reference sequence). In DNA, the CDR3 is TGTGCCAGCAGCTTAGCGCCTAGCACAGATACGCAGTATTTT. This encodes CASSLAPSTDTQYF. The full variable domain, with the rest looked up from reference TRBV11-1 and TRBJ2-3, is EAEVAQSPRYKITEKSQAVAFWCDPISGHATLYWYRQILGQGPELLVQFQDESVVDDSQLPKDRFSAERLKGVDSTLKIQPAELGDSAMYLCASSLAPSTDTQYFGPGTRLTVL.

Details on this clonotype: At one end, the junction sequence differs from germline, possibly due to a read error. The chain combines TRBV5-1 with TRBJ2-3; D is unclear. This CDR3 has 17 amino acids. Germline V CDR1 and CDR2: SGHRS, YFSETQ. The CDR3 coding sequence is TGCGCCAGCAGGCGCACAATAAGCCCCATAGGCACAGATACGAAGTATTTT. It encodes CASRRTISPIGTDTKYF.

This chain links TRBV5-1 with TRBJ2-5; TRBD2 matches 10 bases. The germline V gene encodes CDR1 SGHRS and CDR2 YFSETQ. The V segment lost 0 bases and the J segment 5 bases; nucleotides outside the gene matches: 10. This CDR3 comprises 17 residues. CDR3 in amino acids: CASSLAGLAGVGETQYF. The DNA for the CDR3 is TGCGCCAGCAGCTTGGCGGGCCTAGCGGGAGTCGGTGAGACCCAGTACTTC.

The chain is built from TRBV27 and TRBJ2-5, with TRBD1 matching over 7 bases. Germline values: CDR1 MNHEY, CDR2 SMNVEV (reference sequence). V shed 6 bases, J shed 10 bases, and the junction held 14 bases outside the gene matches. This CDR3 has 14 amino acids. Here the CDR3 reads CASSPSSPYRGQYF. The CDR3 region has the DNA TGTGCCAGCAGCCCTAGTTCCCCCTACAGGGGCCAGTACTTC.

The chain links TRBV11-2 to TRBJ2-1; TRBD2 aligns across 13 bases. This CDR3 is 20 amino acids long. CDR1 and CDR2 (germline): SGHAT, FQNNGV. J lost 0 bases, V lost 5 bases, and 13 bases had no gene match. CDR3 coding DNA: TGTGCCAGCAGCATCACTAGCGGGAGGGCCTTTTATGGCTCCTACAATGAGCAGTTCTTC. Residues: CASSITSGRAFYGSYNEQFF. The full variable domain, with the rest looked up from reference TRBV11-2 and TRBJ2-1, is EAGVAQSPRYKIIEKRQSVAFWCNPISGHATLYWYQQILGQGPKLLIQFQNNGVVDDSQLPKDRFSAERLKGVDSTLKIQPAKLEDSAVYLCASSITSGRAFYGSYNEQFFGPGTRLTVL.

This clonotype was detected only once. V and J are TRBV28 and TRBJ2-2; 11 bases agree with TRBD2. The J segment lost 6 bases and the V segment lost 7 bases, leaving 4 bases of the junction unmatched. Germline V CDR1 and CDR2: MDHEN, SYDVKM. This CDR3 has 14 amino acids. The DNA for the CDR3 is TGTGCCAGCACATTACTAGCGGGGGCCGGGGAGCTGTTTTTT. The encoded protein is CASTLLAGAGELFF.

The rearrangement uses TRBV6-1 and TRBJ2-5; 12 nucleotides align to TRBD1. Germline loops: CDR1 MNHNS, CDR2 SASEGT. V lost 10 bases to trimming and J lost 5 bases; unmatched junction nucleotides: 11. The CDR3 runs 15 residues. CDR3 nucleotides: TGTGCCACCACGGGGGGACAGGGGGCCTTCGAGACCCAGTACTTC. Protein product: CATTGGQGAFETQYF.

Comments on this clonotype: A much bigger clone sits one base away, suggesting this may be a read error. CDR3 DNA: TGCAGTGCTAGGGGACTAGTGGTTAATGAGCAGTTCTTC. This translates into CSARGLVVNEQFF. The genes are TRBV20-1 and TRBJ2-1, with 8 bases lining up with TRBD2. V shed 3 bases and J 7 bases; nucleotides not matched to a gene: 5. Germline V gene lookup returns CDR1 DFQATT and CDR2 SNEGSKA (reference sequence). The CDR3 runs to 13 residues.

This clonotype was detected many times. The rearrangement uses TRBV7-2 and TRBJ2-7; D is possibly TRBD1 (5 bases). Germline V gene lookup returns CDR1 SGHTA and CDR2 FQGNSA. Trimming removed 5 bases at V and 0 bases at J, with 14 bases between. The CDR3 runs 15 residues. Here the CDR3 reads CASSHGWGSSYEQYF. The DNA for the CDR3 is TGTGCCAGCAGCCACGGCTGGGGCAGCTCCTACGAGCAGTACTTC.

This clonotype has at least ten counts. V usage is TRBV2 and J usage is TRBJ1-4; TRBD1 agrees at 7 bases. The junction had 9 bases not matched to a gene; V was cut back by 6 bases and J by 8 bases. CDR1 SNHLY and CDR2 FYNNEI come from the germline V gene. This CDR3 comprises 14 residues. The CDR3 loop reads CASRRTGSGEKLFF. The CDR3 nucleotides are TGTGCCAGCAGGAGGACAGGATCTGGGGAAAAACTGTTTTTT.

Remarks on this clonotype: A much larger clone sits a single nucleotide away, making a read error possible. The rearrangement uses TRBV24-1 and TRBJ2-2, with 8 bases matching TRBD2. This CDR3 has 14 residues. Looked up from germline, CDR1 is KGHDR and CDR2 is SFDVKD. The CDR3 spells CATSKRENTGGLFF. The DNA for the CDR3 is TGTGCCACCTCTAAGCGGGAGAACACCGGGGGGCTGTTTTTT.

V gene TRBV5-4 combines with J gene TRBJ2-7; 11 bases fit TRBD1. The CDR3 runs 15 residues. The V segment lost 4 bases and the J segment 3 bases; nucleotides outside the gene matches: 6. The germline CDR1 and CDR2 sequences are SGHNT and YYREEE (reference sequence). The CDR3 coding sequence is TGTGCCAGCAGCCTCGCCGGGACAGGGGGCTACGAGCAGTACTTC. Translation gives CASSLAGTGGYEQYF. The full variable domain, its missing parts supplied by reference TRBV5-4 and TRBJ2-7, is ETGVTQSPTHLIKTRGQQVTLRCSSQSGHNTVSWYQQALGQGPQFIFQYYREEENGRGNFPPRFSGLQFPNYSSELNVNALELDDSALYLCASSLAGTGGYEQYFGPGTRLTVT.

The chain joins TRBV10-3 to TRBJ1-1; D is possibly TRBD1 (5 bases). Germline assignment: CDR1 ENHRY and CDR2 SYGVKD. V lost 2 bases, J lost 3 bases, and 10 bases lay in between. The CDR3 length is 14 residues. This CDR3 is CAISEIRGDTEAFF. CDR3 in DNA: TGTGCCATCAGTGAGATCCGGGGGGACACTGAAGCTTTCTTT.

Ten or more counts support this clonotype. The gene calls are TRBV19 and TRBJ1-5; D is ambiguous. V lost 1 base and J 1 base, leaving 8 bases between the germline ends. The CDR3 is made up of 15 amino acids. The germline gives CDR1 LNHDA, CDR2 SQIVND (reference sequence). CDR3: CASSIGVSSNQPQHF. In DNA, the CDR3 is TGTGCCAGTAGTATAGGGGTTTCGAGCAATCAGCCCCAGCATTTT.

This clonotype is medium-sized by share. The chain is built from TRBV20-1 and TRBJ2-7, with TRBD2 matching over 8 bases. The CDR3 has 16 amino acids. Germline values: CDR1 DFQATT, CDR2 SNEGSKA (reference sequence). V gave up 0 bases and J gave up 3 bases; unmatched junction bases: 10. CDR3 sequence reads: CSARDSNSGDFYEQYF. The CDR3 region has the DNA TGCAGTGCTAGAGACTCCAATAGCGGGGACTTCTACGAGCAGTACTTC.

In this sample, this clonotype turned up once. A much larger clone is a single base away; this may be a read error. The V call is TRBV6-1, the J call TRBJ1-6, with D possibly TRBD1 on 6 matching bases. The V gene lost 6 bases and the J gene lost 10 bases, with 19 bases spanning the gap. Germline loops: CDR1 MNHNS, CDR2 SASEGT. The CDR3 has 15 residues. CDR3 sequence: CASRTLGIRGSPLHF. The CDR3, as DNA: TGTGCCAGCAGGACCTTGGGGATTAGGGGGTCACCCCTCCACTTT.